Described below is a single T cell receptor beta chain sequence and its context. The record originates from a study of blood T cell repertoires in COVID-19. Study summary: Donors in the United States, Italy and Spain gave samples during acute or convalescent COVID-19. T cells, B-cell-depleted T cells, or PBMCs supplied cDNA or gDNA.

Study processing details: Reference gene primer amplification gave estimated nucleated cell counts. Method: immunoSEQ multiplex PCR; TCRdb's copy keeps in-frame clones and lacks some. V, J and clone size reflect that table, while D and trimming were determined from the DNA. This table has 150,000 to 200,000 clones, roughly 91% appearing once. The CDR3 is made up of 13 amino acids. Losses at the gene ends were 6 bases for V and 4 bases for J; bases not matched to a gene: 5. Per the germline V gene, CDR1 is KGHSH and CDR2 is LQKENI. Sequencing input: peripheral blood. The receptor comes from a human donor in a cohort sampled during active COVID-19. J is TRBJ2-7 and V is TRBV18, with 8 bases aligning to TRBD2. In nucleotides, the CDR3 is TGTGCCAGCTCCGGGAGGGATTCATACGAGCAGTACTTC. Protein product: CASSGRDSYEQYF.